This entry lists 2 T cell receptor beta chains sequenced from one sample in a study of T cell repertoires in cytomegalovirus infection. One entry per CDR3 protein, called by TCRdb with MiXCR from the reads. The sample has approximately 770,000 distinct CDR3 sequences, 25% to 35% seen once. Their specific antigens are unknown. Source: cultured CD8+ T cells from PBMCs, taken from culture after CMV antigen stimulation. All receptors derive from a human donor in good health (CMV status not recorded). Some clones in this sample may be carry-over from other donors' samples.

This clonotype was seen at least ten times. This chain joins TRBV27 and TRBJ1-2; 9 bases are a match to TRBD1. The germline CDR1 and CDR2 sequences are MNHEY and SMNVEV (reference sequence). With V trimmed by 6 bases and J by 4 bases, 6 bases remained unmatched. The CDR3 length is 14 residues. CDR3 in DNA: TGTGCCAGCAGCCCGACAGGGGGAGGCTATGGCTACACCTTC. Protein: CASSPTGGGYGYTF.

CDR3 sequence (DNA): TGTGCCAGCAGTCGGTTGGATCAGCCCCAGCATTTT. It is translated as CASSRLDQPQHF. The V call is TRBV27, the J call TRBJ1-5; D is ambiguous. The CDR3 is made up of 12 amino acids. Trimming stripped 5 bases from V and 5 bases from J, with 7 bases between. Germline CDR1 reads MNHEY; CDR2 reads SMNVEV (reference sequence).